This T cell receptor beta chain was identified in a study of identical twins. This clonotype has a count of ten or more. Its antigen is undetermined. The study's findings and limits: Beta out-of-frame twin sharing showed a weaker excess.

TCRdb reprocessed the 5' RACE reads with MiXCR, giving one entry per CDR3 protein. The sample includes about 220,000 distinct CDR3 sequences, around 6.8% of them seen just once. Looked up from germline, CDR1 is SGDLS and CDR2 is YYNGEE. This CDR3 comprises 16 residues. Germline trimming cut 3 bases from V and 1 base from J; bases unmatched to any gene: 4. The same data also contributed to another study, on yellow fever vaccine responses in identical twins. From that paper: Reports say the vaccine T cell response in twins looked partly convergent and partly personalized.

V is TRBV9 and J is TRBJ2-5; 12 nucleotides agree with TRBD2. The source is a woman younger than 35 in good health. The sequencing sample was made of memory (CD45RO+) T cells sorted from blood. CDR3 in DNA: TGTGCCAGCAGCGCGAGGACTAGCGGGATCCAAGAGACCCAGTACTTC. This gives the protein CASSARTSGIQETQYF.